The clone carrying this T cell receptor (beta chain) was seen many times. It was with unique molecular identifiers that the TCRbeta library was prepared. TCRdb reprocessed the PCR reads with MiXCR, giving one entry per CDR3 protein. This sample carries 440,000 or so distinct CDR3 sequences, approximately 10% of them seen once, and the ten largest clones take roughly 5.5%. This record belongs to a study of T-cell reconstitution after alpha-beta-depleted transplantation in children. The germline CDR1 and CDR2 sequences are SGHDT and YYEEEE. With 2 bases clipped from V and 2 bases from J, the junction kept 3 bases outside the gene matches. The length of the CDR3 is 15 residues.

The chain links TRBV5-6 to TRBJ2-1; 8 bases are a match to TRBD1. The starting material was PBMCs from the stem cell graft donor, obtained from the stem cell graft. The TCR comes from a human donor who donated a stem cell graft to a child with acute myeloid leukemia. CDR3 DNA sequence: TGTGCCAGCAGCTTAGGGGGACAGGCCTACAATGAGCAGTTCTTC. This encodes CASSLGGQAYNEQFF.